The clone carrying this T cell receptor (beta chain) showed up just a few times. These data originate in a study of blood T cell repertoires in COVID-19. Study information: T cells, B-cell-depleted T cells, or PBMCs supplied cDNA or gDNA.

Profiled with immunoSEQ multiplex PCR; TCRdb holds only in-frame clones, not every one. The repertoire holds about 140,000 clones, with around 81% as singletons. The ends were cut back, 2 bases at V and 7 bases at J, with 6 bases in the middle. The CDR3 consists of 12 residues. CDR1 is ENHRY and CDR2 is SYGVKD in the germline V gene. The clonotype originates from a human donor in a cohort sampled during active COVID-19. The chain links TRBV10-3 to TRBJ2-1; possibly TRBD2 for D (5 bases). Sequenced material: peripheral blood. The CDR3 protein is CAISEGGNEQFF. The CDR3 DNA reads as TGTGCCATCAGTGAGGGAGGAAATGAGCAGTTCTTC.